Here is one T cell receptor (beta chain) with its context. Its antigen is not yet known. Per-base quality was not reported, and no clone a single base away is much larger than it. The cohort consisted of fewer than 700 healthy bone marrow donors. At the time of sampling, all cohort members were nominally healthy, though unrecorded immune exposures were likely present. The donor tested CMV seropositive and was one of the 289 seropositive cohort members. Each donor provided a peripheral blood sample, and peripheral blood mononuclear cells were used for TCR beta sequencing. Genomic DNA was extracted from the blood cell samples with the Qiagen DNeasy Blood Extraction Kit. The sample comes from a study of cytomegalovirus exposure and HLA in healthy donors (dated by TCRdb to about 2017). Background for the entire study: An earlier analysis of around 600 of the donors reported approximately 290 Gb of sequence data and 117 million unique TCR beta sequences from approximately 180 million T cells. Roughly 300 gigabases of sequencing data and 80 million or so unique TCR sequences were included in an early release covering about 700 HLA-typed donors. Among the roughly 400 genotyped donors, about 85% belonged to the genetic ancestry cluster associated with self-reported Caucasian donors. The study was designed to test whether signatures of past pathogen exposure could be identified by cataloging public T cell receptors. The study profiled the T cell repertoires of approximately 700 subjects by immunosequencing and related them to cytomegalovirus serostatus. In addition to the first cohort of 666 subjects, a separate validation cohort of about 120 different subjects was used. To predict cytomegalovirus infection status, the study combined high-throughput TCR immunosequencing, statistical association of individual TCRs with disease status, and machine learning. To study patterns of TCR occurrence, a later analysis re-analyzed previously published TCR beta repertoires from around 670 donors and added high-resolution HLA genotyping. In the later analysis, no new phenotypic data were used to find candidate immune exposures; instead, reliance was placed on TCR beta sequences and their occurrence across donors. An earlier analysis of roughly 580 of the donors used high-throughput TCR beta sequencing to judge whether each TCR beta V gene segment behaved as functional or pseudogenic. Alongside the repertoire data, information on donor age, sex, ethnicity and CMV serostatus was compiled. Genome-wide SNP genotypes for about three fifths of the 666 donors were used in a later genetic analysis, which treated that subset as a discovery cohort. Every discovery cohort repertoire had been produced on one sequencing platform. Class I and class II HLA loci were covered by the typing at four-digit resolution. Typing coverage varied by locus: roughly 629-640 donors for A, B, C, DRB1 and DQB1; roughly 520 for DQA1; about 600 for DPA1; roughly 450 for DPB1. A handful of DR-DQ haplotypes were handled as single units for association and clustering because linkage in the cohort was strong. Among some 400 genotyped donors of the cohort, an average of approximately 200,000 unique TCR beta nucleotide sequences was sequenced per donor, of which about 18% were non-productive.

Broader findings and caveats from the paper: A further reported finding was that TCR beta sequences accurately predicted the HLA-A and HLA-B alleles for most subjects in the first cohort. In an earlier analysis of fewer than 700 of the donors, most TCR beta V segments appeared in productive rearrangements about 87% or about 30% of the time, broadly matching IMGT annotations. In a later analysis, most CMV-associated TCR beta chains were found to appear HLA-restricted, with HLA associations seemingly driven largely by CMV exposure. The cohort was sequenced for TCR beta chains only, and without alpha or paired-chain data the features that could be detected were limited. The only immune exposure information available for the cohort was CMV serostatus. Roughly uniform sequencing depth across donors was assumed in presence/absence analyses, although this assumption may not hold. Because HLA typing was unavailable for some donors at each locus, only the typed subset was used in association tests. A few of the identified cytomegalovirus-associated TCR beta chains were confirmed in vitro to be specific for cytomegalovirus antigens. Roughly 15 rarely observed V segments, including chromosome 9 orphons, were excluded from the earlier analysis of several hundred of the donors because counts were too low. In a later genetic analysis, a missense DCLRE1C variant was associated with V-gene and J-gene trimming of TCR beta chains, and the association was replicated in an independent cohort. Compared with equally common non-associated chains, HLA-associated TCR beta chains in a later analysis were more clonally expanded and had lower generation probabilities. Strong co-occurrence of HLA alleles, especially DR and DQ, made assigning TCR associations to individual alleles difficult. The classifier was reported to diagnose cytomegalovirus status with high specificity and sensitivity in both the original and validation cohorts. Correlated functional status among segregating V segments might be attributable to linkage disequilibrium, but an unknown experimental factor could not be ruled out. The authors suggested that the approach could potentially be generalized to other disease states and immunological phenotypes. The study gave a list of roughly 150 TCR beta chains associated with cytomegalovirus. Some IMGT-functional V segments, including TRBV6-2 and TRBV6-3, could not be told apart with the 87-base-pair reads, so those segments were excluded. While some public TCRs were present in many individuals, most TCR sequences turned up only very rarely across donors. Several of the top co-occurrence clusters appeared to be linked to parvovirus B19, influenza, CMV and Epstein-Barr virus, according to a later analysis. In a later analysis, the rate of TCR association differed among HLA loci, with DRB1 alleles having the most associated TCRs and HLA-C alleles having the fewest. A cluster of highly shared sequence variants was judged likely to represent a technical artifact of the sequencing pipeline. A later analysis associated about 17,000 TCR beta sequences with specific HLA alleles at a false discovery rate of 0.05. According to a later genetic analysis, donors in an Asian-associated ancestry cluster had fewer N-insertions in productive TCRs than the approximately 630-donor mean.

Receptor amplification or capture employed the immunoSEQ multiplex PCR assay. The multiplex PCR relied on a mix of 60 forward primers for TCR Vbeta segments and 13 reverse primers for TCR Jbeta segments. The CDR3 region of rearranged TCR beta genes was amplified from genomic DNA by a multiplex PCR assay. Amplified TCR beta libraries were sequenced as 87-base-pair reads on the Illumina HiSeq System. The original pipeline was this. In a later analysis, approximately 74 million unique TCR beta chains were counted across the roughly 670 repertoires, and roughly 9.9 million of these chains were shared by at least two donors. A nearest-neighbor algorithm error-corrected the raw reads and collapsed the reads into unique sequences, merging closely related sequences to remove PCR and sequencing errors. V, D and J gene segments were assigned by aligning CDR3 sequences to IMGT reference sequences. Each retained sequence needed at least a six-nucleotide match to both a V gene segment and a J gene segment. Rearrangements were classified as productive when the CDR3 lacked stop codons and remained in frame with V and J, and all other rearrangements were classified as non-productive. CDR3 was defined according to IMGT convention as the region running from the second conserved V-encoded cysteine to the conserved J-encoded phenylalanine. Sequences without an unambiguous match to a single V gene segment were excluded from the earlier analysis of several hundred of the donors. In an earlier analysis of some 590 of the donors, a V segment was called functional when productive rearrangements were above 56.7%, and segregating when the standard deviation between donors exceeded 5%. A statistical classification framework was developed to diagnose cytomegalovirus status using the catalog of TCR beta chain sequences. A later analysis assigned V and J genes by comparing TCR nucleotide sequences with IMGT/GENE-DB human TR gene sequences. In a later analysis, CDR3 sequences and most-parsimonious VDJ recombination scenarios were assigned using the TCRdist pipeline. A later analysis defined each TCR beta chain by its CDR3 amino acid sequence plus V-gene family, and excluded reads lacking a unique V-gene family. To address suspected cross-contamination and a sequencing artifact, a later analysis removed a few hundred highly shared, low-generation-probability nucleotide sequences. In a later analysis, a clonal expansion index was calculated for each public chain from normalized within-repertoire ranks of inferred template counts. In a later analysis, generation probabilities were computed using a VDJ recombination model fitted to out-of-frame rearrangements, and the results were checked against IGoR. In a later analysis, hypergeometric tests were used to score TCR-TCR, TCR-HLA and TCR-CMV co-occurrence, with a repertoire-size bias correction applied to TCR pairs. In a later analysis, false discovery rates were estimated by permuting HLA or CMV assignments 20 times. In a later analysis, co-occurring TCRs were grouped using DBSCAN, with TCRdist sequence similarity added in when clustering inside HLA-allele-positive subsets. Co-occurrence clustering excluded repertoires with fewer than 30,000 or more than 120,000 public chains, plus five with anomalous nucleotide sharing. TCRdb took over this immuneACCESS table, retaining in-frame rearrangements with V and J assigned. Such tables are incomplete; in checked studies, under half of the missing clones stem from an unresolved V gene, and the remainder is unexplained. The DNA gave D and trimming, while V, J and clone size come from that table. The sample includes 150,000 to 200,000 clones, with 65% to 80% observed a single time. The ten largest account for under 9% of the sample.

Via the germline V gene (reference sequence), CDR1 is MNHEY and CDR2 SMNVEV. For this chain, trimming is 5 bases at the V end and 0 bases at the J end, and the number of junction bases without a gene match is 5. The CDR3 holds 15 amino acids from the cysteine to the phenylalanine. The entry retains the CDR3 DNA only, 45 bases that are in frame from base 1. The source material was PBMCs. This receptor chain uses TRBV27 and TRBJ1-1, with TRBD1 matching 8 junction bases. The receptor comes from a woman between 40 and 55 years old in good health and CMV-seropositive. The sequenced DNA is TGTGCCAGCAGTCCGCGACAGGGGATGAACACTGAAGCTTTCTTT. This encodes CASSPRQGMNTEAFF.